Listed here are 3 T cell receptor beta chains from one sample, sequenced in a study of technical replicates of blood from several donors. Sequencing used immunoSEQ multiplex PCR; TCRdb keeps in-frame clones, though not all of them. The sample holds 13,000 or so clones, 85% to 95% seen once. The sample comprised PBMCs. Receptors were obtained from a human donor in good health.

V is TRBV6-5 and J is TRBJ2-5; D gene ambiguous. The V gene's germline CDR1 is MNHEY and CDR2 SVGAGI. The CDR3 is 14 amino acids. V was shortened by 0 bases and J by 1 base, with 6 bases between the two germline ends. The CDR3 DNA is TGTGCCAGCAGTTACTCGGCCTCCCAAGAGACCCAGTACTTC. Residues: CASSYSASQETQYF.

The chain employs TRBV7-2 and TRBJ2-1; 7 bases line up with TRBD2. Germline V gene data show CDR1 as SGHTA and CDR2 as FQGNSA. There are 16 residues in the CDR3. Losses at the gene ends were 7 bases for V and 8 bases for J; bases not matched to a gene: 17. CDR3 nucleotide sequence: TGTGCCAGCACCCCCGGAGGCGGCGGGAGTCGGGATGAGCAGTTCTTC. Its protein product is CASTPGGGGSRDEQFF.

The chain recombines TRBV9 with TRBJ1-1, with 8 bases aligning to TRBD1. V lost 4 bases, J lost 5 bases, and 10 bases stayed unmatched. From germline, CDR1 is SGDLS and CDR2 YYNGEE. This CDR3 spans 15 amino acids. CDR3 DNA sequence: TGTGCCAGCAGCCCCCCGCAGGGGGCGCGGACTGAAGCTTTCTTT. This codes for CASSPPQGARTEAFF.